Shown below are 20 T cell receptor beta chains from a single sample sequenced in a study of T cell repertoires in cytomegalovirus infection. TCRdb analysed the reads with MiXCR anew, one entry per CDR3 protein. The sample carries about 680,000 distinct CDR3 sequences, roughly 26% recorded once. Sequenced sample: CD8+ T cells from PBMCs. These receptors all stem from a human donor in good health (CMV status not recorded). Some clones in this sample may be carry-over from other donors' samples.

This clonotype has at least ten counts. The rearrangement joins TRBV6-6 to TRBJ2-1, with D perhaps given as TRBD1 or TRBD2 (6 bases each). Germline assignment: CDR1 MNHNY and CDR2 SVGAGI (reference sequence). V shed 10 bases and J shed 7 bases, with 11 bases lying between them. The CDR3 is made up of 11 amino acids. The CDR3 DNA sequence: TGTGCCATTAGAGGGGGGAATGAGCAGTTCTTC. Translating it yields CAIRGGNEQFF.

The chain employs TRBV5-6 and TRBJ1-4; possibly TRBD1 for D (5 bases). The CDR3 spans 14 residues. Germline V lookup: CDR1 SGHDT, CDR2 YYEEEE. Trimming cost V 0 bases and J 7 bases, with 10 bases left between them. This CDR3 reads CASSLGGGTEKLFF. Written as DNA, the CDR3 is TGTGCCAGCAGCTTGGGCGGGGGAACTGAAAAACTGTTTTTT.

The rearrangement uses TRBV20-1 and TRBJ1-1; D remains ambiguous. Per the germline V gene, CDR1 is DFQATT and CDR2 is SNEGSKA (reference sequence). The V gene lost 1 base and the J gene lost 8 bases, with 26 bases spanning the gap. CDR3 length: 17 amino acids. CDR3 protein: CSARGGSTVLQDGEAFF. The CDR3 nucleotides read TGCAGTGCTAGAGGCGGATCCACAGTCCTTCAGGATGGGGAAGCTTTCTTT.

The rearrangement links TRBV19 to TRBJ2-1, with D possibly matching TRBD2 (6 bases). Germline V gene sequence: CDR1 LNHDA, CDR2 SQIVND (reference sequence). The ends were cut back, 3 bases at V and 8 bases at J, with 14 bases in the middle. This CDR3 has 14 residues. For the CDR3, the DNA is TGTGCCAGTAGTATGTTACAGGAGGGCGATGAGCAGTTCTTC. Its protein product is CASSMLQEGDEQFF.

As for this clonotype: A much larger clonotype is one base distant, so this may be a read error. The chain is built from TRBV28 and TRBJ2-1, with 12 bases fitting TRBD2. This CDR3 is 18 amino acids long. V dropped 3 bases and J dropped 5; count of bases not matched to a gene: 11. Germline V gene sequence: CDR1 MDHEN, CDR2 SYDVKM. This CDR3 is CASSFYVTSGGCDNEQFF. The CDR3 region has the DNA TGTGCCAGCAGTTTTTATGTGACTAGCGGGGGATGCGACAATGAGCAGTTCTTC.

Comments on this clonotype: The junction and the germline gene differ at one end; a read error may be behind it. The V gene is TRBV7-9, the J gene TRBJ1-5; perhaps TRBD1 as D (5 bases). Germline CDR1 SEHNR, CDR2 FQNEAQ (reference sequence). This CDR3 has 17 amino acids. This chain's CDR3 is CTSSPDRDGNSNQPQHF. For the CDR3, the DNA is TGTACCAGCAGCCCTGACCGGGACGGCAATAGCAATCAGCCCCAGCATTTT. Using reference TRBV7-9 and TRBJ1-5 for the parts outside the CDR3, the full variable domain is DTGVSQNPRHKITKRGQNVTFRCDPISEHNRLYWYRQTLGQGPEFLTYFQNEAQLEKSRLLSDRFSAERPKGSFSTLEIQRTEQGDSAMYLCTSSPDRDGNSNQPQHFGDGTRLSIL.

On this clonotype: The conserved closing phenylalanine or tryptophan is absent in this CDR3, likely reflecting a read error. The chain uses TRBV19 and TRBJ1-5; 7 bases line up with TRBD1. The CDR3 runs to 15 residues. The V and J ends lost 10 bases and 0 bases, in that order; junction bases with no gene match: 9. Germline V gene sequence: CDR1 LNHDA, CDR2 SQIVND (reference sequence). The CDR3: CATTGTAYSNQPQHS. The CDR3 region has the DNA TGTGCCACCACGGGGACAGCCTATAGCAATCAGCCCCAGCATTCT.

The chain combines TRBV7-2 with TRBJ1-1; D gene unclear. CDR3 length: 13 residues. Trimming cost V 4 bases and J 5 bases, with 11 bases left between them. Looked up from germline, CDR1 is SGHTA and CDR2 is FQGNSA. The CDR3, as DNA: TGTGCCAGCAGCTCTGTTGGTGGGACTGAAGCTTTCTTT. Translating gives CASSSVGGTEAFF.

The CDR3 DNA reads as TGTGCCAGCAGTCCCCGGCCGGCGGTTGAGCAGTTCTTC. Translated, it gives CASSPRPAVEQFF. The chain is built from TRBV2 and TRBJ2-1; the D is unclear. CDR3 length: 13 residues. Trimming took off 5 bases at V and 9 bases at J, with 14 bases between the two ends. CDR1 and CDR2 (germline): SNHLY, FYNNEI.

There are a few counts of this clonotype. The CDR3 here is CASSFQGGSSYNEQFF. The CDR3 DNA reads TGTGCCAGCAGCTTTCAGGGCGGGAGCTCCTACAATGAGCAGTTCTTC. The rearrangement links TRBV11-2 to TRBJ2-1; 7 bases line up with TRBD2. The CDR3 runs 16 residues. With 3 bases clipped from V and 0 bases from J, the junction kept 5 bases outside the gene matches. Germline CDR1 is SGHAT and CDR2 is FQNNGV.

This clonotype appeared a single time. Germline is not matched at one junction end, which may reflect a read error. This chain links TRBV25-1 with TRBJ2-6; possibly TRBD1 for D (5 bases). CDR1 MGHDK and CDR2 SYGVNS come from the germline V gene. The CDR3 length is 17 residues. The CDR3 bases are TGTGCCAGCAGTGAAGCCAGGGCCTACTATGGGACCAACGTCCTGACTTTC. Translating it yields CASSEARAYYGTNVLTF.

This clonotype was seen a handful of times. The V call is TRBV20-1, the J call TRBJ2-4; D uncertain. The CDR3 loop spans 13 amino acids. V was trimmed by 4 bases and J by 0 bases, leaving 7 bases between them. Germline V gene data show CDR1 as DFQATT and CDR2 as SNEGSKA (reference sequence). The CDR3 region has the DNA TGCAGTGCTACCAGGCCAGCCAAAAACATTCAGTACTTC. Translating gives CSATRPAKNIQYF.

This clonotype was seen many times. This chain joins TRBV19 and TRBJ1-2, with unresolved D. Trimming took 8 bases from V and 4 from J, leaving 8 bases between them. The length of the CDR3 is 11 residues. CDR1 and CDR2 (germline): LNHDA, SQIVND (reference sequence). This chain's CDR3 is CASGSTYGYTF. The CDR3 nucleotides are TGTGCCAGTGGATCAACCTATGGCTACACCTTC.

J is TRBJ2-3 and V is TRBV28; 7 bases are shared with TRBD1. Unmatched junction bases numbered 2, after V lost 4 bases and J lost 1 base. In germline, CDR1 is MDHEN, CDR2 SYDVKM. This CDR3 is built from 14 residues. The chain's CDR3 is CASSSGQRTDTQYF. The CDR3 coding sequence is TGTGCCAGCAGTTCGGGACAGCGCACAGATACGCAGTATTTT.

V and J are TRBV23-1 and TRBJ2-4; TRBD2 agrees at 7 bases. TRBV23-1 is noted as an ORF with a role that remains uncertain. CDR3 size: 19 residues. J lost 1 base, V lost 2 bases, and 14 bases had no gene match. The DNA for the CDR3 is TGCGCCAGCAGTCAAGAGAGGGGACGGGGGGAGGAGGCCAAAAACATTCAGTACTTC. This codes for CASSQERGRGEEAKNIQYF.

This clonotype was found a few times. The V gene is TRBV27, the J gene TRBJ2-5; 11 bases map to TRBD1. The CDR3 extends over 16 amino acids. The J segment lost 1 base and the V segment lost 5 bases, leaving 6 bases of the junction unmatched. Germline CDR1 MNHEY, CDR2 SMNVEV (reference sequence). The CDR3 region is CASSRRTGGFQETQYF. The CDR3 bases are TGTGCCAGCAGTCGCCGGACAGGGGGCTTCCAAGAGACCCAGTACTTC.

The chain employs TRBV4-2 and TRBJ2-1; D is perhaps TRBD2 (5 bases). The CDR3 spans 16 residues. CDR1 is LGHNA, CDR2 YNFKEQ, per germline. The germline V and J ends were trimmed by 0 bases and 1 base, with 10 bases remaining between them. The CDR3 protein is CASSQDSGISYNEQFF. The DNA of the CDR3 is TGTGCCAGCAGCCAAGATTCCGGGATTTCCTACAATGAGCAGTTCTTC.

This clonotype was observed a few times. The J gene is TRBJ2-4, the V gene TRBV7-9; 7 positions match TRBD2. Germline assignment: CDR1 SEHNR and CDR2 FQNEAQ (reference sequence). The ends lost 5 bases at V and 7 bases at J; junction bases unmatched: 8. CDR3 length equals 14 residues. The CDR3 DNA reads as TGTGCCAGCAGCCCCCGGGGGGATCGGAACATTCAGTACTTC. Residues: CASSPRGDRNIQYF.

A few counts support this clonotype. V gene TRBV13 combines with J gene TRBJ2-7; 10 nucleotides align to TRBD1. The junction had 6 bases not matched to a gene; V was cut back by 5 bases and J by 5 bases. The CDR3 extends over 14 amino acids. Germline V gene lookup returns CDR1 PRHDT and CDR2 FYEKMQ (reference sequence). The CDR3 nucleotides are TGTGCCAGCAGCAACCGGGACAGGGGCCACGAGCAGTACGTC. This sequence encodes CASSNRDRGHEQYV.

This clonotype has just a few counts. The V gene is TRBV20-1, the J gene TRBJ1-3; D might be TRBD1 (5 bases). Trimming took 0 bases from V and 10 from J, leaving 13 bases between them. The CDR3 sequence is 13 residues long. Germline CDR1 DFQATT, CDR2 SNEGSKA (reference sequence). This chain's CDR3 is CSARESRAGTIYF. The CDR3 region has the DNA TGCAGTGCTAGAGAATCGAGGGCAGGGACCATATATTTT.